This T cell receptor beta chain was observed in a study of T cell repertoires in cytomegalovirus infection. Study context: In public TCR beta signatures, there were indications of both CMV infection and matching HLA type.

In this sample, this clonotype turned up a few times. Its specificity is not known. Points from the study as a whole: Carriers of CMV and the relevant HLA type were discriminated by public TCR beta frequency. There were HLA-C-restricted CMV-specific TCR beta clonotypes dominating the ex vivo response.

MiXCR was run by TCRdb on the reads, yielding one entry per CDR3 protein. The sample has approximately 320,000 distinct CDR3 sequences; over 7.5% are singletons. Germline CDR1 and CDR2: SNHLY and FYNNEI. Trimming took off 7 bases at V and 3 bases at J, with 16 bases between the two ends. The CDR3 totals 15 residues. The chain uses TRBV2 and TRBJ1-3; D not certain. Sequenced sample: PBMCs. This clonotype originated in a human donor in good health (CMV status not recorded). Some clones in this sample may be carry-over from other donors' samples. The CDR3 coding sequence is TGTGCCAGCATCCCTCCCTCGTCCCTTGGAAACACCATATATTTT. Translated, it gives CASIPPSSLGNTIYF. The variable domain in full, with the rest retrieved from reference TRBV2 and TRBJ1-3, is EPEVTQTPSHQVTQMGQEVILRCVPISNHLYFYWYRQILGQKVEFLVSFYNNEISEKSEIFDDQFSVERPDGSNFTLKIRSTKLEDSAMYFCASIPPSSLGNTIYFGEGSWLTVV.